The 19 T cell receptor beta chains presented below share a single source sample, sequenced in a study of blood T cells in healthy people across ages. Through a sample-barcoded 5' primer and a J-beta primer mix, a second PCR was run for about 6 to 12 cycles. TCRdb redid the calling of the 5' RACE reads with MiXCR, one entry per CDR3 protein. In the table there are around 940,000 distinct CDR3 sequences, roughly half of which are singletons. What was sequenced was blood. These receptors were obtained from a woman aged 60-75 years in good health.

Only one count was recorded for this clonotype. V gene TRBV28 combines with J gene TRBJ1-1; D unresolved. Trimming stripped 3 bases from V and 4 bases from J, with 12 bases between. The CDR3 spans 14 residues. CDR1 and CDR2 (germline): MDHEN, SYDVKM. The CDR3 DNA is TGTGCCAGCAGTTTGAGGACTGAAGGCACTGAAGCTTTCTTT. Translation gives CASSLRTEGTEAFF.

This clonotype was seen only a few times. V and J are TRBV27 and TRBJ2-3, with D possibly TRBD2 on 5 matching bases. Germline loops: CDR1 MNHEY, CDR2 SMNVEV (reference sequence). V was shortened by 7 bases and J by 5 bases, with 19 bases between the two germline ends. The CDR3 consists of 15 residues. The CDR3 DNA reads TGTGCCAGCACCAAACGCCGGACTGGCGGAGATACGCAGTATTTT. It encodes CASTKRRTGGDTQYF.

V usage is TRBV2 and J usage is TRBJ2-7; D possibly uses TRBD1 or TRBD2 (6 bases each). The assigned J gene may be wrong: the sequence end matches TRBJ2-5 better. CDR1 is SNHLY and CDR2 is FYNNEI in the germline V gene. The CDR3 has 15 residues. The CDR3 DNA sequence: TGTGCCAGCACCGAAACAGGGCTGGGGGGAGAGACCCAGTACTTC. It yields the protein CASTETGLGGETQYF.

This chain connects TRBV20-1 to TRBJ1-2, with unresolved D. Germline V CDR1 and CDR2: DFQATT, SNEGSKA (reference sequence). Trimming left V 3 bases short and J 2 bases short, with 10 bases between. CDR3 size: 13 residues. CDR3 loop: CSASARANYGYTF. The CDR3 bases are TGCAGTGCTAGTGCCCGGGCCAACTATGGCTACACCTTC.

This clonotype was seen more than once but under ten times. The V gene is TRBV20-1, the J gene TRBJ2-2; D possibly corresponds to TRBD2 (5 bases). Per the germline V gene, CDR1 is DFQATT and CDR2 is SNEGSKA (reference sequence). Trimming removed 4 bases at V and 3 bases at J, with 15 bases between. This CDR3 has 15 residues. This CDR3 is CSAIGGVPDTGELFF. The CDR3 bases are TGCAGTGCTATTGGAGGAGTACCGGACACCGGGGAGCTGTTTTTT.

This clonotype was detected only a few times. For the CDR3, the DNA is TGTGCCAGTAGTATCACAGCAGTCTACGAGCAGTACTTC. Translation gives CASSITAVYEQYF. The chain has TRBV19 and TRBJ2-7, with D uncertain. The V end lost 3 bases, the J end lost 3 bases, and 9 bases lay between the germline ends. The CDR3 has 13 residues. In germline, CDR1 is LNHDA, CDR2 SQIVND (reference sequence).

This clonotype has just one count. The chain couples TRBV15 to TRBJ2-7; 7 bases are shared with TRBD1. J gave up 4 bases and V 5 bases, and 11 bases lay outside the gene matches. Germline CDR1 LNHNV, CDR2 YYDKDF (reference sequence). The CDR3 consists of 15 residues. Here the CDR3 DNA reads TGTGCCACCAGCGACGGATACAGGGGAAGGTACGAGCAGTACTTC. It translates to CATSDGYRGRYEQYF.

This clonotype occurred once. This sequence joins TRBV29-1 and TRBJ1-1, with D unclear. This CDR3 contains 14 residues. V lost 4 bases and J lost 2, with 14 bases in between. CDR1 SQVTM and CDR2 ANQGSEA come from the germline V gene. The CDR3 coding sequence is TGCAGCGTTGGAGACCGGGTTTCAAACACTGAAGCTTTCTTT. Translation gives CSVGDRVSNTEAFF.

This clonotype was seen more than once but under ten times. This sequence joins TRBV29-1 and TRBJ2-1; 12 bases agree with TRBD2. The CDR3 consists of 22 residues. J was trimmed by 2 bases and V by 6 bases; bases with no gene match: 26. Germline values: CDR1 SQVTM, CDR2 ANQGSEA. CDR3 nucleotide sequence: TGCAGCGTCTTAGGGGGGGATCTTCGGCTAGCGGGAGGGCCCTCCCCCTACAATGAGCAGTTCTTC. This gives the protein CSVLGGDLRLAGGPSPYNEQFF.

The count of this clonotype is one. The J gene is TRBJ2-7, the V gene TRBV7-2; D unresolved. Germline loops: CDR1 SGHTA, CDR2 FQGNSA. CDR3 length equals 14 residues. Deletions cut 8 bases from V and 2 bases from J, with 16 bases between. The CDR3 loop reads CASAFETRPYEQYF. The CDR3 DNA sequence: TGTGCCAGCGCCTTTGAGACTCGGCCCTACGAGCAGTACTTC. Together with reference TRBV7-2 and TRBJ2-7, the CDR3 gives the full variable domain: GAGVSQSPSNKVTEKGKDVELRCDPISGHTALYWYRQSLGQGLEFLIYFQGNSAPDKSGLPSDRFSAERTGGSVSTLTIQRTQQEDSAVYLCASAFETRPYEQYFGPGTRLTVT.

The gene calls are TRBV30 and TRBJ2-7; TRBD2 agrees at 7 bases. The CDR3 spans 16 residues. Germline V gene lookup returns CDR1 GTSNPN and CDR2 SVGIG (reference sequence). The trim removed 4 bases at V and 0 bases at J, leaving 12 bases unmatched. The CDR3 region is CAWNHARRGSSYEQYF. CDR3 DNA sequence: TGTGCCTGGAATCATGCCCGGCGGGGGAGCTCCTACGAGCAGTACTTC.

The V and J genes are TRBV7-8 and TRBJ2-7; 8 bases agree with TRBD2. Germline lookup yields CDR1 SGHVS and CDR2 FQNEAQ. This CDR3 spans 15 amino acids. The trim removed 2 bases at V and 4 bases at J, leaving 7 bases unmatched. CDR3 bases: TGTGCCAGCAGCTTAATGGCGGGAGGAATGTACGAGCAGTACTTC. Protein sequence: CASSLMAGGMYEQYF.

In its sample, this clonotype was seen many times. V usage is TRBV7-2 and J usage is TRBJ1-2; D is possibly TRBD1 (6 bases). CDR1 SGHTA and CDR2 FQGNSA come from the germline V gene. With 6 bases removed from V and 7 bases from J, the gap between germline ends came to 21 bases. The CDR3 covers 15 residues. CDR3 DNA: TGTGCCAGCAGTCTGAACAGGGAAGATCTTGCTGGCTACACCTTC. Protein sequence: CASSLNREDLAGYTF.

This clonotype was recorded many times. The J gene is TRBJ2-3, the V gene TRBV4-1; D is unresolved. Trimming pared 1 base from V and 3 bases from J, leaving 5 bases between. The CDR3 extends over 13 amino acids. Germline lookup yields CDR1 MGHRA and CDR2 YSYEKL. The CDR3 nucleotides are TGCGCCAGCAGCCAAGTACCAACAGATACGCAGTATTTT. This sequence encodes CASSQVPTDTQYF.

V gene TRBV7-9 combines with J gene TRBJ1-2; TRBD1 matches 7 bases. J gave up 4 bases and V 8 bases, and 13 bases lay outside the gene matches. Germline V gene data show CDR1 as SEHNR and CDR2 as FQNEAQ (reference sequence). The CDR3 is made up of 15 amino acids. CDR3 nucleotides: TGTGCCAGCGCCCCGACAGGGACCTGGGGCTATGGCTACACCTTC. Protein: CASAPTGTWGYGYTF. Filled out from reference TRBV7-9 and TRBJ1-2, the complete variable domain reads DTGVSQNPRHKITKRGQNVTFRCDPISEHNRLYWYRQTLGQGPEFLTYFQNEAQLEKSRLLSDRFSAERPKGSFSTLEIQRTEQGDSAMYLCASAPTGTWGYGYTFGSGTRLTVV.

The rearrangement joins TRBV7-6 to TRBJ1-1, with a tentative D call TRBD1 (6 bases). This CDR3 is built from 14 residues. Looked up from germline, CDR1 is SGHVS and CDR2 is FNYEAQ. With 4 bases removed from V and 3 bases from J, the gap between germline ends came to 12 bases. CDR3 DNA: TGTGCCAGCAGCTCACAGACAGGTGACACTGAAGCTTTCTTT. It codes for CASSSQTGDTEAFF. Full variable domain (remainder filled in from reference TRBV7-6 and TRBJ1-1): GAGVSQSPRYKVTKRGQDVALRCDPISGHVSLYWYRQALGQGPEFLTYFNYEAQQDKSGLPNDRFSAERPEGSISTLTIQRTEQRDSAMYRCASSSQTGDTEAFFGQGTRLTVV.

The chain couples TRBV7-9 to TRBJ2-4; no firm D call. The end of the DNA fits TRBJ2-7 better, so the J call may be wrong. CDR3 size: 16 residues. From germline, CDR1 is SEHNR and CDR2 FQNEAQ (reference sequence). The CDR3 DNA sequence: TGTGCCAGCAGCTCCGAAAATCGGGCGTGGGCCTACGAGCAGTACTTC. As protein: CASSSENRAWAYEQYF.

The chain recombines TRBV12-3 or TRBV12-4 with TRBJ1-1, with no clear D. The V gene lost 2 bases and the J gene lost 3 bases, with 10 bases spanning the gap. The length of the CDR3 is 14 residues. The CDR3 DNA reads TGTGCCAGCAGTTTAAGGGAGGACGACACTGAAGCTTTCTTT. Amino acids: CASSLREDDTEAFF.

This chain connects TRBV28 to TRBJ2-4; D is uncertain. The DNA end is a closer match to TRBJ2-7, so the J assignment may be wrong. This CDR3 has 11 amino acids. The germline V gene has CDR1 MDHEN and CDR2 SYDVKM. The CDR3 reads CASSYKDEQYF. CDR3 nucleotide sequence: TGTGCCAGCAGTTACAAGGACGAGCAGTACTTC.